A selection of T cell receptor beta chains follows, all from one sample in a study of blood T cell repertoires in COVID-19. This table comes from immunoSEQ multiplex PCR, and its TCRdb copy is limited to in-frame clones, with some not included. Among about 180,000 clones listed, roughly 85% were seen once. The sample comprised peripheral blood. Receptors were obtained from a human donor with active or convalescent COVID-19. The donor label of this sample is uncertain. Both conserved end residues are trimmed from each CDR3.

len	v_gene	CDR3aa
11	TRBV18	ASSPLRGNEQF
11	TRBV20-1	SASWGDGNTIY
13	TRBV9	ASSVGGGITDTQY
11	TRBV11-3	ASSLGQGAEAF
15	TRBV11-3	ASSPSIGGVREETQY
11	TRBV29-1	SVSGGAANEQF
11	TRBV7-9	ASSLSGHGELF
11	TRBV11-2	ASSWPGSYEQY
14	TRBV4-3	ASSQALSDSGVTQY
16	TRBV5-4	ASSLGPTTSGSSYEQY
12	TRBV29-1	SVKQGSGANVLT
14	TRBV25-1	ASSEWGGRGDYGYT
11	TRBV7-7	ASSQGGGYEQY
13	TRBV7-9	ASSLAPGMNTEAF
14	TRBV24-1	ATSDPVAGGESEQF
14	TRBV28	ASSLKAGGGNTEAF
13	TRBV7-3	ASSPRAGPPDTQY
12	TRBV7-6	ASSSATGQREQY
11	TRBV4-1	ASSQDRRNTIY
11	TRBV10-1	ASSCDRAQPQH
13	TRBV5-1	ASSLRLAGYNEQF
14	TRBV5-6	ASSWGWDRPNYGYT
11	TRBV7-9	ASSSRGPGELF
16	TRBV19	ASSQGGSGRDRWGEQF
14	TRBV4-3	ASSQDSTGSKNEQY
13	TRBV7-9	ASSLAVRTAPTQY
14	TRBV27	ASSFLQQGLFGEQY
13	TRBV5-1	ASSLGQGKGQPQH
13	TRBV27	ASRTLTRSPYEQY
14	TRBV18	ASSGSRAGMIGELF
11	TRBV27	ASSPRGGAEAF
13	TRBV7-9	ASSLLGQGQETQY
14	TRBV20-1	SASPLLASGSDTQY
13	TRBV3-1/TRBV3-2	ASSQFGTGIYEQY
14	TRBV11-1	ASSLEGGQGTDTQY
12	TRBV25-1	ATGWTGEPNEQF
9	TRBV18	ASSPGAEQY